The rows below give T cell receptor beta chains drawn from one sample of a study of blood T cell repertoires in COVID-19. The repertoire was sequenced with immunoSEQ multiplex PCR; TCRdb's copy has only in-frame clones and lacks some. The sample consists of approximately 50,000 clones, roughly 90% of them appearing once. The sample was peripheral blood. The source of these receptors is a human donor in a cohort sampled during active COVID-19. Both conserved end residues are part of each CDR3. The D gene is left open where the match is weak. Rows may omit the clone size; those that give it use once, few, many or a size class.

v_gene	abundance	len	d_gene	j_gene	CDR3aa	CDR3nt
TRBV10-2	.	14	TRBD2	TRBJ2-3	CASSDSSGGDTQYF	TGCGCCAGCAGTGATAGTAGCGGGGGCGATACGCAGTATTTT
TRBV4-3	.	18	.	TRBJ2-6	CASSQERRGTAWANVLTF	TGCGCCAGCAGCCAAGAGAGGCGCGGGACGGCTTGGGCCAACGTCCTGACTTTC
TRBV12-1	once	24	.	TRBJ2-6	CASSFANIITSGRASRSGANVLTF	TGTGCCAGCAGCTTTGCCAATATAATAACTAGCGGGAGGGCCTCTCGGTCTGGGGCCAACGTCCTGACTTTC
TRBV28	.	12	.	TRBJ1-3	CASGQGLGTIYF	TGTGCCAGCGGGCAGGGGTTAGGCACCATATATTTT
TRBV4-3	.	15	TRBD1	TRBJ1-2	CASSPGQGQSYGYTF	TGCGCCAGCAGCCCTGGACAGGGGCAAAGCTATGGCTACACCTTC
TRBV30	.	11	.	TRBJ1-1	CAWTRMTEAFF	TGTGCCTGGACGCGAATGACTGAAGCTTTCTTT
TRBV6-1	.	17	TRBD2	TRBJ2-3	CASSANPGGARADTQYF	TGTGCCAGCAGTGCTAACCCCGGGGGGGCTAGAGCAGATACGCAGTATTTT
TRBV7-2	few	14	.	TRBJ2-5	CASSVGLGGETQYF	TGTGCCAGCAGCGTCGGTCTGGGCGGGGAGACCCAGTACTTC
TRBV6-5	.	13	.	TRBJ2-5	CASGRDTGGTQYF	TGTGCCAGTGGCCGGGACACTGGGGGGACCCAGTACTTC
TRBV4-1	.	17	.	TRBJ1-2	CASSPGRHGNENYGYTF	TGCGCCAGCAGCCCTGGGCGCCACGGAAATGAAAACTATGGCTACACCTTC
TRBV27	.	14	TRBD1	TRBJ1-2	CASRTGGVHYGYTF	TGTGCCAGCAGAACAGGGGGAGTTCACTATGGCTACACCTTC
TRBV29-1	.	13	TRBD2	TRBJ2-1	CSAPGLALNEQFF	TGCAGCGCACCGGGACTAGCTCTCAATGAGCAGTTCTTC
TRBV27	.	15	.	TRBJ1-1	CASSLVGGIQTRAFF	TGTGCCAGCAGCCTCGTGGGCGGGATACAAACTAGGGCTTTCTTT
TRBV5-6	.	13	.	TRBJ1-1	CASSYNMNTEAFF	TGTGCCAGCAGCTATAACATGAACACTGAAGCTTTCTTT
TRBV25-1	.	17	TRBD2	TRBJ2-1	CASSEGASGSLYNEQFF	TGTGCCAGCAGTGAAGGCGCTAGCGGGAGTCTCTACAATGAGCAGTTCTTC
TRBV5-1	.	14	.	TRBJ2-3	CASSLAYSTDTQYF	TGCGCCAGCAGCTTGGCCTACAGCACAGATACGCAGTATTTT
TRBV21-1	.	15	.	TRBJ2-3	CASSHWGGSWDTQYF	TGTGCCAGCAGCCACTGGGGGGGCTCTTGGGATACGCAGTATTTT
TRBV6-4	.	13	.	TRBJ2-1	CASSDSDRGEQFF	TGTGCCAGCAGTGACTCGGATCGGGGGGAGCAGTTCTTC
TRBV18	few	18	.	TRBJ1-3	CASSPTLRGKGRGNTIYF	TGTGCCAGCTCACCAACGTTGAGGGGGAAGGGGCGAGGAAACACCATATATTTT
TRBV14	few	13	.	TRBJ1-1	CASSHGGATEAFF	TGTGCCAGCAGCCACGGTGGGGCCACTGAAGCTTTCTTT
TRBV3-1/TRBV3-2	.	15	.	TRBJ2-3	CASSLGGTGRDTQYF	TGTGCCAGCAGCCTAGGAGGGACGGGTCGAGATACGCAGTATTTT
TRBV30	.	14	TRBD1	TRBJ1-2	CAWSPDRTFYGYTF	TGTGCCTGGAGTCCGGACAGGACCTTCTATGGCTACACCTTC
TRBV29-1	.	12	.	TRBJ1-1	CSVEEQGTEAFF	TGCAGCGTTGAAGAGCAGGGTACTGAAGCTTTCTTT
TRBV25-1	.	14	.	TRBJ1-2	CASSEWPGGNGYTF	TGTGCCAGCAGTGAATGGCCCGGAGGTAATGGCTACACCTTC
TRBV4-3	.	14	TRBD1	TRBJ1-6	CASSPDRVSSPLHF	TGCGCCAGCAGCCCCGACAGGGTTAGTTCACCCCTCCACTTT
TRBV5-5	.	16	.	TRBJ1-6	CASSLEGGFGNSPLHF	TGTGCCAGCAGCTTGGAGGGGGGGTTTGGTAATTCACCCCTCCACTTT
TRBV27	once	12	.	TRBJ2-1	CASRTGGNEQFF	TGTGCCAGCCGGACCGGGGGCAATGAGCAGTTCTTC
TRBV20-1	few	15	.	TRBJ1-5	CSASRRAEADQPQHF	TGCAGTGCTAGTCGCCGCGCCGAGGCGGATCAGCCCCAGCATTTT
TRBV6-6	.	16	.	TRBJ1-2	CASSYSLDRGYYGYTF	TGTGCCAGCAGTTACTCCCTTGACCGGGGTTACTATGGCTACACCTTC
TRBV18	once	13	.	TRBJ1-1	CASSQGSDTEAFF	TGTGCCAGCTCCCAGGGTTCCGACACTGAAGCTTTCTTT
TRBV6-5	.	14	TRBD1	TRBJ2-2	CASGDRGNTGELFF	TGTGCCAGCGGGGACAGGGGGAACACCGGGGAGCTGTTTTTT